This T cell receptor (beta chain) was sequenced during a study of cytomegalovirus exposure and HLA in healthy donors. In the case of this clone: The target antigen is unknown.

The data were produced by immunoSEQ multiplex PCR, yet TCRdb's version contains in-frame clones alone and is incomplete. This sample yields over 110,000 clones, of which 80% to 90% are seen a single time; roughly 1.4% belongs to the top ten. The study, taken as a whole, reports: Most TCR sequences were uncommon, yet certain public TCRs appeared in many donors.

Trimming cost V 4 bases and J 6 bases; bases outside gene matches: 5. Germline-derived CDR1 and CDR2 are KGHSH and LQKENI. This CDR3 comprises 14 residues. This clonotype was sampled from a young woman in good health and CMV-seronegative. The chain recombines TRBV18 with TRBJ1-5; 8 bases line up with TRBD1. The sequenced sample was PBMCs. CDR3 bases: TGTGCCAGCTCACGGACAGGGTACGGTCAGCCCCAGCATTTT. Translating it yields CASSRTGYGQPQHF.